This T cell receptor beta chain came from a study of T cell changes during pregnancy in multiple sclerosis. Only in-frame clones appear in the TCRdb table, and some are missing; sequencing was by immunoSEQ multiplex PCR. The sample has over 45,000 clones, 70% to 90% seen once. Trimming cost V 7 bases and J 3 bases; bases outside gene matches: 5. From germline, CDR1 is SQVTM and CDR2 ANQGSEA. CDR3 length equals 12 residues. The TCR originated in a female donor with multiple sclerosis, enrolled in a pregnancy study. The sequencing here drew on peripheral blood, taken in the first trimester of pregnancy. V gene TRBV29-1 combines with J gene TRBJ1-1; TRBD1 agrees at 7 bases. The CDR3 region is CSGSGTDTEAFF. The CDR3 DNA sequence: TGCAGCGGCTCCGGGACAGACACTGAAGCTTTCTTT.